This record looks at one T cell receptor beta chain sequence and its context. Treatment indicated: oral pan-JAK inhibitor, 5-10 mg twice daily. The authors extracted RNA and reverse transcribed it into cDNA as the sequencing template. Produced via immunoSEQ multiplex PCR; TCRdb's table is partial and in-frame only. The data show approximately 180,000 clones, with approximately 53% seen just once and 10% to 12% held by the top ten. This entry comes from a study of CD8+ T cells in alopecia areata. Germline V CDR1 and CDR2: MGHRA, YSYEKL. V lost 4 bases to trimming and J lost 0 bases; unmatched junction nucleotides: 14. The CDR3 runs 18 residues.

The clonotype originates from a human donor with alopecia areata. This specimen consisted of CD8+ T cells sorted from blood, obtained at week 24, from a patient treated with tofacitinib. The chain links TRBV4-1 to TRBJ1-2, with TRBD1 identical over 7 bases. The CDR3 DNA is TGCGCCAGCAGCCTCACCTTAGGACAGGACGATACTAACTATGGCTACACCTTC. This encodes CASSLTLGQDDTNYGYTF.